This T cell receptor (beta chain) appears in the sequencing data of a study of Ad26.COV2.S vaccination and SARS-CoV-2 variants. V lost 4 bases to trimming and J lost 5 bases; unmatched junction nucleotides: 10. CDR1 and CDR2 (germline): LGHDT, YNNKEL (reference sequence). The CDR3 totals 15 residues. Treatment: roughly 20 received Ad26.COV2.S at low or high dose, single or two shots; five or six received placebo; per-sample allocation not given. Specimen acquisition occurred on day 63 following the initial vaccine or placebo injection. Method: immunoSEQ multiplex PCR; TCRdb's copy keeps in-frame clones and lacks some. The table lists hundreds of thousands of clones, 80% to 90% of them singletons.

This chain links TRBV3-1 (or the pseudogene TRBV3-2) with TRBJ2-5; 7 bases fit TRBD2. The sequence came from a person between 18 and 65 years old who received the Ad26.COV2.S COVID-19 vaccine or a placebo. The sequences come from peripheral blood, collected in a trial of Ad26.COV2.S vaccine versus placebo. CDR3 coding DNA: TGTGCCAGCAGCCTCGGAAGCGGGATAGGGGAGACCCAGTACTTC. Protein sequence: CASSLGSGIGETQYF.